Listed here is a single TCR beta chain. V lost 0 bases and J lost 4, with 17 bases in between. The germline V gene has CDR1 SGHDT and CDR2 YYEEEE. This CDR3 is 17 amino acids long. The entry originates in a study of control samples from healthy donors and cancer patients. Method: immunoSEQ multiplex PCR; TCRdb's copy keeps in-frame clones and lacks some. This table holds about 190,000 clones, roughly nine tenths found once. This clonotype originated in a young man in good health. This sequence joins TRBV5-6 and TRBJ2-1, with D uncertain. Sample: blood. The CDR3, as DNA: TGTGCCAGCAGCTTGGTAGTACTGTCGGCCCGATACAATGAGCAGTTCTTC. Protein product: CASSLVVLSARYNEQFF.